This T cell receptor (beta chain) was sequenced during a study of blood T cell repertoires in COVID-19. V lost 1 base and J lost 8, with 17 bases in between. This CDR3 is 15 amino acids long. Germline V gene sequence: CDR1 SEHNR, CDR2 FQNEAQ (reference sequence). Sequencing was performed with immunoSEQ multiplex PCR; in TCRdb, only in-frame clones are kept and a portion is missing. The table records 150,000 to 200,000 clones, over 80% of them present only once. The chain is built from TRBV7-9 and TRBJ1-1, with a possible D match to TRBD1 (5 bases). The sequenced material came from peripheral blood. This receptor was identified in a woman in her sixties or seventies with acute or convalescent COVID-19. The CDR3 DNA sequence: TGTGCCAGCAGCTTAGAGGGACTACCATGGGGGGAAGCTTTCTTT. Amino acid sequence: CASSLEGLPWGEAFF.